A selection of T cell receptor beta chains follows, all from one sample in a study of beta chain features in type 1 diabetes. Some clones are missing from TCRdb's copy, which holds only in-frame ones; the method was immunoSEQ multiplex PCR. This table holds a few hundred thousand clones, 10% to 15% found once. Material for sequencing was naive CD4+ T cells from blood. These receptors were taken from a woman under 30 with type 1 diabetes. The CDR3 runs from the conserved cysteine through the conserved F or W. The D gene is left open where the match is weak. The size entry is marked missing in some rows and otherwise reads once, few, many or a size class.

CDR3 protein: CSVDLAGGPYNEQFF
CDR3 DNA: TGCAGCGTTGACCTAGCGGGGGGACCTTACAATGAGCAGTTCTTC
J gene: TRBJ2-1
D gene: TRBD2
V gene: TRBV29-1
clone size: few

CDR3 protein: CASSSQGLNGYTF
CDR3 DNA: TGTGCCAGCAGCTCACAGGGCCTCAATGGCTACACCTTC
J gene: TRBJ1-2
D gene: NA
V gene: TRBV7-2
clone size: few

CDR3 protein: CASSLDREGQPQHF
CDR3 DNA: TGTGCCAGCAGCCTCGACAGGGAAGGGCAGCCCCAGCATTTT
J gene: TRBJ1-5
D gene: TRBD1
V gene: TRBV5-4
clone size: few

CDR3 protein: CAWGRQGSGANVLTF
CDR3 DNA: TGTGCCTGGGGAAGACAGGGCTCTGGGGCCAACGTCCTGACTTTC
J gene: TRBJ2-6
D gene: TRBD1
V gene: TRBV30
clone size: NA

CDR3 protein: CASSQDTTALMAQAFF
CDR3 DNA: TGCGCCAGCAGCCAAGATACGACAGCTTTGATGGCCCAAGCTTTCTTT
J gene: TRBJ1-1
D gene: NA
V gene: TRBV4-3
clone size: few

CDR3 protein: CASSVGGDIQYF
CDR3 DNA: TGTGCCAGCAGCGTAGGAGGAGACATTCAGTACTTC
J gene: TRBJ2-4
D gene: NA
V gene: TRBV9
clone size: few

CDR3 protein: CASSRAGGDFKNIQYF
CDR3 DNA: TGTGCCAGTAGTCGGGCCGGGGGGGATTTCAAAAACATTCAGTACTTC
J gene: TRBJ2-4
D gene: TRBD2
V gene: TRBV19
clone size: few

CDR3 protein: CASSLDGRDYNEQFF
CDR3 DNA: TGTGCCAGCAGCTTAGATGGGCGAGACTACAATGAGCAGTTCTTC
J gene: TRBJ2-1
D gene: NA
V gene: TRBV11-2
clone size: few

CDR3 protein: CAWSVAGGYSYEQYF
CDR3 DNA: TGTGCCTGGAGTGTCGCGGGTGGGTACTCCTACGAGCAGTACTTC
J gene: TRBJ2-7
D gene: NA
V gene: TRBV30
clone size: few

CDR3 protein: CASGTGSPLHF
CDR3 DNA: TGTGCCAGCGGGACAGGTTCACCCCTCCACTTT
J gene: TRBJ1-6
D gene: TRBD1
V gene: TRBV6-5
clone size: NA

CDR3 protein: CASSSQPNTGELFF
CDR3 DNA: TGTGCCAGCAGCTCACAGCCTAACACCGGGGAGCTGTTTTTT
J gene: TRBJ2-2
D gene: NA
V gene: TRBV7-2
clone size: NA